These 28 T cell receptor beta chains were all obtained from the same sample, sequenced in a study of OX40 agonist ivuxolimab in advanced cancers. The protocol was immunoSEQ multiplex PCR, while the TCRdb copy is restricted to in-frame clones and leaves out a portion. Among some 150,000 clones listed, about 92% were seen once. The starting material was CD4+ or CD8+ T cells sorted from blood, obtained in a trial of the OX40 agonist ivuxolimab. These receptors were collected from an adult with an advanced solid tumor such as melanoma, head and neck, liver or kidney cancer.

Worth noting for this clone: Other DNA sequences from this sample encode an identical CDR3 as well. The CDR3 DNA sequence: TGTGCCAGCTCGCCAGGACTAGCGGGAGGGCGCACCGGGGAGCTGTTTTTT. This translates into CASSPGLAGGRTGELFF. This chain joins TRBV18 and TRBJ2-2, with 15 positions matching TRBD2. The trim removed 6 bases at V and 4 bases at J, leaving 6 bases unmatched. The germline CDR1 and CDR2 sequences are KGHSH and LQKENI. The CDR3 has 17 residues.

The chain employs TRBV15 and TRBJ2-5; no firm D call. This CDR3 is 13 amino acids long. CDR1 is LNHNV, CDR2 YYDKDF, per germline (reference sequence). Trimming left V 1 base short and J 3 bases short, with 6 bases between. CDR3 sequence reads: CATSRGAKETQYF. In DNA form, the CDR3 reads TGTGCCACCAGCAGAGGGGCAAAAGAGACCCAGTACTTC.

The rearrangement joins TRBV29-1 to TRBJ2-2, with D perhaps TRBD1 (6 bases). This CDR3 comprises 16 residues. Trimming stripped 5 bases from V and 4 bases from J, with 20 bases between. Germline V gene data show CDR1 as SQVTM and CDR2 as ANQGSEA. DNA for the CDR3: TGCAGCGTTACTAACCCAACAGGGATGGTCACCGGGGAGCTGTTTTTT. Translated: CSVTNPTGMVTGELFF.

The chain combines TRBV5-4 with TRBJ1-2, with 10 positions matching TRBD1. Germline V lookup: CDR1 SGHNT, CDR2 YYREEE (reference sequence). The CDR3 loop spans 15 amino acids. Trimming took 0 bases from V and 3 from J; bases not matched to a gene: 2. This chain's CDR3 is CASSLGGTGDYGYTF. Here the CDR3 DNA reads TGTGCCAGCAGCTTGGGAGGGACAGGGGACTATGGCTACACCTTC.

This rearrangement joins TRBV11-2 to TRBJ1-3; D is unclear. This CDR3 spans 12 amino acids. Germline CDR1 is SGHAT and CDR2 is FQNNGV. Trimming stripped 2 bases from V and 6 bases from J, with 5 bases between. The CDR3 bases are TGTGCCAGCAGCTTATGGGAAAACACCATATATTTT. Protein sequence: CASSLWENTIYF.

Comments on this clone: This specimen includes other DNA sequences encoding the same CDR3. DNA for the CDR3: TGTGCCAGCAAGCTGGCCGGAACCCAAGGAAACACCATATATTTT. Protein product: CASKLAGTQGNTIYF. The V and J genes are TRBV6-1 and TRBJ1-3; D is unclear. The germline V and J ends were trimmed by 7 bases and 4 bases, with 17 bases remaining between them. Germline CDR1 reads MNHNS; CDR2 reads SASEGT. The CDR3 is 15 amino acids.

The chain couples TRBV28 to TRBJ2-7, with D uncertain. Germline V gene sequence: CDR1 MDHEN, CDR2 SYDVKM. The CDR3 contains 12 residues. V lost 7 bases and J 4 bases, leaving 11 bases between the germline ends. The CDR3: CASTSIGYEQYF. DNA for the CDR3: TGTGCCAGCACCTCCATTGGGTACGAGCAGTACTTC.

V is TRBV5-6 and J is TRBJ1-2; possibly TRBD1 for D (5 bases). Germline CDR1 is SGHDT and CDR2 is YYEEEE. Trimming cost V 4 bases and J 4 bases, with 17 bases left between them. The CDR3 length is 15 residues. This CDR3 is CASSPYPRDLYGYTF. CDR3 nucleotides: TGTGCCAGCAGCCCCTACCCCCGGGACCTCTATGGCTACACCTTC.

The CDR3: CASSPNRGMNYGYTF. CDR3 nucleotides: TGTGCCAGTAGCCCCAACAGGGGAATGAACTATGGCTACACCTTC. The chain is built from TRBV19 and TRBJ1-2; 7 bases align to TRBD1. The V segment lost 6 bases and the J segment 2 bases; nucleotides outside the gene matches: 9. This CDR3 has 15 residues. Germline values: CDR1 LNHDA, CDR2 SQIVND (reference sequence).

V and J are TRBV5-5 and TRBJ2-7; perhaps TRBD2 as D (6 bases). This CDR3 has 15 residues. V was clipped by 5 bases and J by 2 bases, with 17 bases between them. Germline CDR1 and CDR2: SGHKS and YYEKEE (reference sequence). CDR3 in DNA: TGTGCCAGCAGTGCGGGACCGACCCACACCTACGAGCAGTACTTC. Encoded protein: CASSAGPTHTYEQYF.

The CDR3 sequence: CASGAWEGRNTEAFF. The CDR3 coding sequence is TGTGCCAGCGGCGCATGGGAGGGGAGGAACACTGAAGCTTTCTTT. J is TRBJ1-1 and V is TRBV5-5, with D perhaps matching TRBD1 (5 bases). CDR1 SGHKS and CDR2 YYEKEE come from the germline V gene (reference sequence). The CDR3 has 15 amino acids. V lost 7 bases and J lost 1, with 17 bases in between.

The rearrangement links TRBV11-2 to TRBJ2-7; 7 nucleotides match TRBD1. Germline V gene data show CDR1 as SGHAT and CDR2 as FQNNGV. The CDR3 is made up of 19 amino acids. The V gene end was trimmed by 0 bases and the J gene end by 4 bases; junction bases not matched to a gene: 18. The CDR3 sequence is CASSLDLSVAAGGPYEQYF. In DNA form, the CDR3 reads TGTGCCAGCAGCTTAGATCTATCAGTGGCGGCAGGGGGTCCGTACGAGCAGTACTTC.

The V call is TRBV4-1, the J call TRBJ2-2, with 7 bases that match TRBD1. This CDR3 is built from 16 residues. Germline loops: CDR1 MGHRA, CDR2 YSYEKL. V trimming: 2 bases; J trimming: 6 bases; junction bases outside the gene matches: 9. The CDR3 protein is CASSQNGYRGPGELFF. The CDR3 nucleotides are TGCGCCAGCAGCCAAAACGGATACAGGGGCCCCGGGGAGCTGTTTTTT.

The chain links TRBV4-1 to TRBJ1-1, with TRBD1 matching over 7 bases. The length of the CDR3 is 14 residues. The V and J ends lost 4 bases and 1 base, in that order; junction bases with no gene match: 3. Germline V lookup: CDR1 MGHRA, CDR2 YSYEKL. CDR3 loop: CASSRGQANTEAFF. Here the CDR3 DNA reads TGCGCCAGCAGCCGAGGACAGGCGAACACTGAAGCTTTCTTT.

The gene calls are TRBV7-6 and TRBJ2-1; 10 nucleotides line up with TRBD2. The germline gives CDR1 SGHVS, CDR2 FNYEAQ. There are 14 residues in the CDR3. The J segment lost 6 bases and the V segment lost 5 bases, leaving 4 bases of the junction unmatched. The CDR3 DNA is TGTGCCAGCAGCAGGGGACTAGCGAGCAATGAGCAGTTCTTC. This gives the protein CASSRGLASNEQFF.

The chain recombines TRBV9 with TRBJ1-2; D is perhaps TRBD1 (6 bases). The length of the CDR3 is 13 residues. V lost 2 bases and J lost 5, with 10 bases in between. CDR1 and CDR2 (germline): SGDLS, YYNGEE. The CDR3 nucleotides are TGTGCCAGCAGCGTTGGACAGCGATATGGCTACACCTTC. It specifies CASSVGQRYGYTF.

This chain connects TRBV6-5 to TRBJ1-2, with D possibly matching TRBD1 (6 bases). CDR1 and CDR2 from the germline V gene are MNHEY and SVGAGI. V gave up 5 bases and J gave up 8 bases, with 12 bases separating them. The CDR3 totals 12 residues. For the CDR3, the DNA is TGTGCCAGCAGTACCCTCAGGGGCGGCTACACCTTC. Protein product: CASSTLRGGYTF.

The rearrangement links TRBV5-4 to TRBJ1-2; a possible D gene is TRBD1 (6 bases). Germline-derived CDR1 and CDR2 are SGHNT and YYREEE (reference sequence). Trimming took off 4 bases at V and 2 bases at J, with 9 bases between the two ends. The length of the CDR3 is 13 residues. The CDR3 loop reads CASSVDRNYGYTF. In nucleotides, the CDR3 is TGTGCCAGCAGCGTTGACAGGAACTATGGCTACACCTTC.

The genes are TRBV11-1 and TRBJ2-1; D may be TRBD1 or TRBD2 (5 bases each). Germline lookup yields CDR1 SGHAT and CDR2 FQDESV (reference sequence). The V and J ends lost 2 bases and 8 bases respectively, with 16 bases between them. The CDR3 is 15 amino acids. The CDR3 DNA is TGTGCCAGCAGCTTATTAGGGGCCGTGGGGGATGAGCAGTTCTTC. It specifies CASSLLGAVGDEQFF.

The CDR3 bases are TGTGCCAGCAGCGACCCAACCGGGGCCTATGGCTACACCTTC. Encoded protein: CASSDPTGAYGYTF. The chain has TRBV9 and TRBJ1-2; D might be TRBD1 (5 bases). The CDR3 has 14 residues. Germline CDR1 and CDR2: SGDLS and YYNGEE. V shed 3 bases and J shed 4 bases, with 13 bases lying between them.

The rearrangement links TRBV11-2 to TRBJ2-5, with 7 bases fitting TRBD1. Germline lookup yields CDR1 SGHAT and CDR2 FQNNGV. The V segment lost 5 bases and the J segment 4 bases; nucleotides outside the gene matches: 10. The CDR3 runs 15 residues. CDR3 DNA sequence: TGTGCCAGCAGCGCCCACAGGGGTGAGGGAGAGACCCAGTACTTC. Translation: CASSAHRGEGETQYF.

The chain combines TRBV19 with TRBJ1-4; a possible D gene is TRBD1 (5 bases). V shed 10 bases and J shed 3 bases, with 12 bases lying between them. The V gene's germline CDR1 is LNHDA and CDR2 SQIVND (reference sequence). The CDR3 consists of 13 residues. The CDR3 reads CATEGLANEKLFF. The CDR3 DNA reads TGTGCCACTGAGGGACTGGCTAATGAAAAACTGTTTTTT.

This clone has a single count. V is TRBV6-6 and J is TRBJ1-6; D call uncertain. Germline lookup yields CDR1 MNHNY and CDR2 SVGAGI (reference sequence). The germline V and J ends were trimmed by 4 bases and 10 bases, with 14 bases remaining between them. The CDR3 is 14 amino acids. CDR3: CASSLGRGGSPLHF. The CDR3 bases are TGTGCCAGCAGTTTAGGTAGAGGAGGATCACCCCTCCACTTT.

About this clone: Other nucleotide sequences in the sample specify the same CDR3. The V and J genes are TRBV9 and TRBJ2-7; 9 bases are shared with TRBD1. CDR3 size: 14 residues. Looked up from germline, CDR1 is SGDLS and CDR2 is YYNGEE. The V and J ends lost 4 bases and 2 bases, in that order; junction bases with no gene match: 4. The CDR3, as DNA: TGTGCCAGCAGCCCGGGGACAGGGACCTACGAGCAGTACTTC. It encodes CASSPGTGTYEQYF.

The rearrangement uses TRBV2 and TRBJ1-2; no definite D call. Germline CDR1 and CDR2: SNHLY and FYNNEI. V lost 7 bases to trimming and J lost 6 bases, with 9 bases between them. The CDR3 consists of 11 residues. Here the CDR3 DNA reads TGTGCCAGCACACAGTTAAATGGCTACACCTTC. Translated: CASTQLNGYTF.

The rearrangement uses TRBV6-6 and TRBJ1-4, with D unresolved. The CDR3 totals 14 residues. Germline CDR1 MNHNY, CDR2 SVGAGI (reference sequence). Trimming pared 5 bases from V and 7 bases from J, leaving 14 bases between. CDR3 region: CASSHVPGFEKLFF. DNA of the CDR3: TGTGCCAGCAGTCATGTTCCGGGTTTTGAAAAACTGTTTTTT.

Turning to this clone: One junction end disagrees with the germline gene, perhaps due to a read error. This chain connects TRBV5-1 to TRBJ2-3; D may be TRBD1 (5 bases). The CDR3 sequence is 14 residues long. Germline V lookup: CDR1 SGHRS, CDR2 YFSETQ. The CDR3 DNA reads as TGCGCCAGCAGTTTGGGGCTGAGGTCGACGGCGCAGTATTTT. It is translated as CASSLGLRSTAQYF.

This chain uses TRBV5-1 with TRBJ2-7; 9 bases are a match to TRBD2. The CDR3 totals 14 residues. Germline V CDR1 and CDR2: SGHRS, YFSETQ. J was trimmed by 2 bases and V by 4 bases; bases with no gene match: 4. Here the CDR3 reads CASSRSGSTYEQYF. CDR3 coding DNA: TGCGCCAGCAGCCGTAGCGGGAGCACCTACGAGCAGTACTTC. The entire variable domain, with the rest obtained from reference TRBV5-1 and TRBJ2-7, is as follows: KAGVTQTPRYLIKTRGQQVTLSCSPISGHRSVSWYQQTPGQGLQFLFEYFSETQRNKGNFPGRFSGRQFSNSRSEMNVSTLELGDSALYLCASSRSGSTYEQYFGPGTRLTVT.